The subject of this entry is one TCR beta chain. Its matching antigen is unknown. In TCRdb, the 5' RACE reads were re-called with MiXCR into one record per CDR3 protein. The table lists some 730,000 distinct CDR3 sequences, around a sixth of them singletons. This specimen comes from a study of identical twins. Findings and caveats of the study: Twins' surplus sharing was weaker for beta out-of-frame sequences.

The V gene's germline CDR1 is SGHRS and CDR2 YFSETQ. Trimming took off 4 bases at V and 8 bases at J, with 18 bases between the two ends. The CDR3 has 15 residues. The same sample was also studied in work on T cells expressing NK-cell markers. That work contributes: The contribution of dominant NKG2C+ clonotypes to CD8+ T cells in about six donors was roughly 1.0-7.5%. Where a few donors were concerned, these clonotypes also led the CD3+CD56-NKG2C+ fraction.

The material sequenced was PBMCs. The V and J genes are TRBV5-1 and TRBJ1-4, with no clear D. The sequence derives from a woman younger than 30 in good health. In nucleotides, the CDR3 is TGCGCCAGCAGCCCTGGACGTATCGCACGGGAAAAACTGTTTTTT. This codes for CASSPGRIAREKLFF.